Sequencing of this T cell receptor beta chain was carried out in a study of Tregs in tolerant kidney transplant recipients. Study details: Donor B cells were activated roughly 11 days on CD40L-expressing 3T3 cells. Sorting of CD4+CD25+CD127- cells followed roughly 3-day belatacept mixed lymphocyte reactions, sometimes with approximately five-day graft donor restimulation.

Measured with immunoSEQ multiplex PCR; TCRdb has only the in-frame clones, and not every one. In the table there are 10,000 to 11,000 clones, approximately 90% of which are singletons. Germline loops: CDR1 MNHNY, CDR2 SVGAGI (reference sequence). The CDR3 covers 14 residues. With 5 bases clipped from V and 6 bases from J, the junction kept 5 bases outside the gene matches. Of note for this clone: Antigen: not known.

Sequencing was performed on Tregs from blood cultured with allogeneic cells, taken before the transplant. The chain joins TRBV6-6 to TRBJ2-7; 12 bases map to TRBD1. The sequence came from a human patient who received a combined kidney and bone marrow transplant. The CDR3 protein is CASSRGTGGFEQYF. CDR3 in DNA: TGTGCCAGCAGTAGAGGGACAGGGGGCTTCGAGCAGTACTTC.